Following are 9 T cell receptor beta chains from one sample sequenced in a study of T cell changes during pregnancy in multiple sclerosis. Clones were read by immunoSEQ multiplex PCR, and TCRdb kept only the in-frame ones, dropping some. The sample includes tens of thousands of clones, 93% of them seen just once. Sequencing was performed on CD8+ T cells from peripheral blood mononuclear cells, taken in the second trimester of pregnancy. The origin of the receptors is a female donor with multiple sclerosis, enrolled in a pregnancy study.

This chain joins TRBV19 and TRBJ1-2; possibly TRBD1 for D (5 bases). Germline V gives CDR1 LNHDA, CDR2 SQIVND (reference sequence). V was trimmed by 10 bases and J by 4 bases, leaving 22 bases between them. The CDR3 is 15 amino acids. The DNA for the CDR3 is TGTGCCACCGACACGGGGGAGGGACCGGCCTATGGCTACACCTTC. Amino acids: CATDTGEGPAYGYTF.

DNA for the CDR3: TGTGCCAGCAGCATAGCGGGGGGCCAGGGGAATGAGCAGTTCTTC. It is translated as CASSIAGGQGNEQFF. The J gene is TRBJ2-1, the V gene TRBV9; 10 bases agree with TRBD2. Germline CDR1 is SGDLS and CDR2 is YYNGEE. This CDR3 has 15 amino acids. Trimming cost V 4 bases and J 7 bases; bases outside gene matches: 8.

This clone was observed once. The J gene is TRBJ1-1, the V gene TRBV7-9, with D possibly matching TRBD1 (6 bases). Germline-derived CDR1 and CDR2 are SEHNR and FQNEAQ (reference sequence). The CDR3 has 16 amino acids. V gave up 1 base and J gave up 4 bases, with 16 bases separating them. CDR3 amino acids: CASSLDAGAKVTEAFF. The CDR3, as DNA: TGTGCCAGCAGCTTAGACGCGGGGGCGAAGGTCACTGAAGCTTTCTTT.

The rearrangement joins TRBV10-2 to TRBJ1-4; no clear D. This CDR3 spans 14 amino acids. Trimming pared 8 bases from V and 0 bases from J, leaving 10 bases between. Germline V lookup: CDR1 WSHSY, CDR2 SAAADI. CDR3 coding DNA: TGCGCCAGCTTCACCGGGGCAACTAATGAAAAACTGTTTTTT. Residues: CASFTGATNEKLFF.

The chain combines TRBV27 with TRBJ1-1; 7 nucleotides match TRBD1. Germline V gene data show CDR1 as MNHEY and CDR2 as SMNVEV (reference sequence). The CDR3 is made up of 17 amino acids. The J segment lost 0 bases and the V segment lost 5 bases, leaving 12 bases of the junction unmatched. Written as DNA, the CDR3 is TGTGCCAGCAGTCCGCTCCCCGGACAGGAAGTGAACACTGAAGCTTTCTTT. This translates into CASSPLPGQEVNTEAFF.

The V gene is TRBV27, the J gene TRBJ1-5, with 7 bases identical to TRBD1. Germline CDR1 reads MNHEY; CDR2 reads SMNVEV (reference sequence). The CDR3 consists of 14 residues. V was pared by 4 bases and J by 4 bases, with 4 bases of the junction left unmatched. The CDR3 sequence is CASSSMTGNQPQHF. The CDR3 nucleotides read TGTGCCAGCAGTTCAATGACAGGGAATCAGCCCCAGCATTTT.

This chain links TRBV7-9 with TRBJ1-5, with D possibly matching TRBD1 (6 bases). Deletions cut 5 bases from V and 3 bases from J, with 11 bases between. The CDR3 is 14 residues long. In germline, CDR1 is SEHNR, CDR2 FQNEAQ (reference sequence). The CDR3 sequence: CASSLGQINQPQHF. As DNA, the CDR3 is TGTGCCAGCAGCCTCGGACAGATCAATCAGCCCCAGCATTTT.

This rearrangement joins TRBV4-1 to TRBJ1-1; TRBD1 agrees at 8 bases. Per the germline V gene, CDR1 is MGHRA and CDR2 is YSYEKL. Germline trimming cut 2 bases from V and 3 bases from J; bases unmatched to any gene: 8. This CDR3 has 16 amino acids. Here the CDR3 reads CASSQRQGPMYTEAFF. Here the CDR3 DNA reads TGCGCCAGCAGCCAAAGACAGGGGCCGATGTACACTGAAGCTTTCTTT.

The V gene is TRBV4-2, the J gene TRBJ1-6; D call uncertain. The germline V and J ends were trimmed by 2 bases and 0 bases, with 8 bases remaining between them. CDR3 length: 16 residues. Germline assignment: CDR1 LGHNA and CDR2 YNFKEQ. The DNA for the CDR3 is TGTGCCAGCAGCCAACCTGGGCTCTCCTATAATTCACCCCTCCACTTT. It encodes CASSQPGLSYNSPLHF.